This T cell receptor (beta chain) is drawn from a study of cytomegalovirus exposure and HLA in healthy donors. The J segment lost 6 bases and the V segment lost 1 base, leaving 4 bases of the junction unmatched. Germline V CDR1 and CDR2: LNHDA, SQIVND (reference sequence). The CDR3 has 16 amino acids. PCR used 60 Vbeta primers and 13 Jbeta primers. TCRdb keeps only in-frame clones here, not all; method: immunoSEQ multiplex PCR. Among 100,000 to 150,000 clones listed, roughly 79% were seen once. The chain combines TRBV19 with TRBJ2-5; 14 nucleotides agree with TRBD2. Sequencing was carried out using PBMCs. The TCR was taken from a woman aged 45-59 years in good health and CMV-seronegative. This chain's CDR3 is CASSIVRTSGRKTQYF. The DNA for the CDR3 is TGTGCCAGTAGTATAGTAAGGACTAGCGGGAGGAAGACCCAGTACTTC.